This T cell receptor (beta chain) was recovered during a study of blood T cell repertoires in COVID-19 (dated by TCRdb to 2020 to 2021). Describing the broader study: Samples covering the acute and convalescent phases of COVID-19 were provided by collaborators in the United States, Italy and Spain. The material from the prospective study consisted of cDNA or gDNA derived from T cells, B-cell-depleted T cells, or PBMCs. Deeply sampled blood TCRbeta repertoires from subjects exposed to, actively infected with, or recovered from COVID-19 were included in the dataset. The repertoires were released in a freely available public database meant as a resource for research on the immune response to SARS-CoV-2. Samples were obtained from the ongoing ImmuneRACE study (first 160 participants) and from some 1,200 subjects provided by 6 global collaborators. A de-identified subject ID, COVID-19 status, age in years and sex were almost always included in the sample metadata. Where available, HLA class I and class II types were taken from metadata supplied by the sample provider and were not determined by assay-based typing.

TCRbeta CDR3 regions were amplified from genomic DNA by means of the immunoSEQ Assay, a bias-controlled multiplex PCR. The paper's processing steps were these. Nucleated cell counts per sample were estimated from amplification of reference gene primers within the assay. Sequence reads were collapsed and filtered to measure the absolute abundance of every unique TCRbeta CDR3 rearrangement. For each sample, productive Simpson clonality was calculated as the square root of Simpson's diversity index over productive rearrangements. TCRdb took this table from immuneACCESS and kept in-frame rearrangements with V and J called. Such tables lack part of the clones; where checked against another copy, unresolved V genes explain under half of the gap, and the rest is unexplained. Clone size and the V and J calls come from that table; the DNA yielded D and trimming. A total of under 150,000 clones appear in this sample, over 80% of them only once. The top ten hold around 6.2% of the sample.

From its cysteine to its phenylalanine, the CDR3 spans 12 amino acids. The only DNA kept is the CDR3, 36 bases in frame from the first base. Between the V and J ends, shortened by 4 bases and 6 bases respectively, the junction contains 7 bases. What the study reported, not specific to this receptor: The quantity of clinical and demographic metadata differed by source and by participant and was supplied without curation.

Details on this clone: Its antigen remains unidentified. One base away there is no much larger clone; base qualities are not given.

Participants in the prospective study were aged roughly 18 to 90 years, lived in over 20 United States geographic areas, and enrolled through a virtual design. In the prospective study, participants were assigned to cohorts based on the clinical history participants reported in a screening survey and a study questionnaire. For ImmuneRACE Cohort 3, a participant was defined as recovered based on two consecutive negative NP/OP PCR tests, clearance by a healthcare professional, or resolution of symptoms. Mobile phlebotomists in the prospective study collected whole blood, serum and a nasopharyngeal or oropharyngeal swab from every participant. Prospective study participants could optionally give additional blood draws and questionnaires over an approximately 2-month period. Blood samples from the prospective study were shipped frozen or at room temperature prior to DNA extraction.

Specimen: PBMCs or T cells enriched from blood (not recorded which). The sequence links TRBV12-3 or TRBV12-4 to TRBJ1-5, and possibly TRBD1, on 5 matching bases. The origin of this receptor is a woman between 40 and 55 years old who had recovered from COVID-19. DNA sequence: TGTGCCAGCAGTTCGGGGGGTCAGCCCCAGCATTTT. Its translation is CASSSGGQPQHF.